The TCR beta chain described here comes from a study of beta chain features in type 1 diabetes. Study-wide points: The similarity of naive, central memory and Treg TCRB repertoires appeared greater among patients than among healthy donors.

The CDR3 is made up of 13 amino acids. V shed 3 bases and J shed 6 bases, with 9 bases lying between them. CDR1 KGHSH and CDR2 LQKENI come from the germline V gene. There are a few counts of this clone. Antigen: not known. Other DNA sequences in this sample translate to the same CDR3. Reverse transcribing all isolated RNA meant expressed TCRB transcripts were sequenced. Assay used: immunoSEQ multiplex PCR; TCRdb lists only in-frame clones, some missing. The table has 160,000 or so clones, 9% to 10% seen once. Sequenced material: central memory CD4+ T cells from blood. The TCR comes from a young woman in good health. The J gene is TRBJ1-5, the V gene TRBV18; no reliable D call. The CDR3 is CASSPDRGQPQHF. DNA for the CDR3: TGTGCCAGCTCACCCGATCGGGGTCAGCCCCAGCATTTT.